The 20 T cell receptor beta chains below were found in one sample sequenced in a study of cytomegalovirus exposure and HLA in healthy donors. Amplification used 60 Vbeta primers and 13 Jbeta primers. The protocol was immunoSEQ multiplex PCR, while the TCRdb copy is restricted to in-frame clones and leaves out a portion. This repertoire shows approximately 100,000 clones, 79% found once; its top ten account for about 3.8%. The sequencing sample was made of PBMCs. Receptors originate from a woman aged 40 to 50 in good health and CMV-seronegative.

V and J are TRBV7-3 and TRBJ2-5; 10 bases align to TRBD2. The CDR3 consists of 15 residues. V was pared by 3 bases and J by 5 bases, with 6 bases of the junction left unmatched. CDR1 and CDR2 from the germline V gene are SGHTA and FQGTGA. The CDR3 DNA reads as TGTGCCAGCAGCTTGAGCGGGGGGGCCCGGGAGACCCAGTACTTC. Its translation: CASSLSGGARETQYF. The full variable domain, its missing parts supplied by reference TRBV7-3 and TRBJ2-5, is GAGVSQTPSNKVTEKGKYVELRCDPISGHTALYWYRQSLGQGPEFLIYFQGTGAADDSGLPNDRFFAVRPEGSVSTLKIQRTERGDSAVYLCASSLSGGARETQYFGPGTRLLVL.

The chain employs TRBV2 and TRBJ1-1, with 7 nucleotides matching TRBD1. Unmatched junction bases numbered 14, after V lost 4 bases and J lost 12 bases. Germline CDR1 and CDR2: SNHLY and FYNNEI. The CDR3 totals 14 residues. Here the CDR3 reads CASSGRRDRGDSFF. The CDR3 DNA sequence: TGTGCCAGCAGTGGAAGAAGGGACAGAGGTGATTCTTTCTTT.

V gene TRBV7-2 combines with J gene TRBJ1-1; unclear D gene. CDR1 and CDR2 (germline): SGHTA, FQGNSA. CDR3 size: 13 residues. V lost 1 base and J 10 bases, leaving 13 bases between the germline ends. CDR3 DNA sequence: TGTGCCAGCAGCTTAGTGCCCTCAGGTAGAGCTTTCTTT. Protein sequence: CASSLVPSGRAFF.

For the CDR3, the DNA is TGTGCCAGCAGTGAAACGGGATTTTCGATCTTCTATGGCTACACCTTC. This sequence encodes CASSETGFSIFYGYTF. V usage is TRBV6-1 and J usage is TRBJ1-2; D gene uncertain. The germline CDR1 and CDR2 sequences are MNHNS and SASEGT. CDR3 length: 16 residues. The V end lost 2 bases, the J end lost 4 bases, and 17 bases lay between the germline ends.

V and J are TRBV4-2 and TRBJ2-7; D remains unclear. Germline V CDR1 and CDR2: LGHNA, YNFKEQ. The CDR3 consists of 14 residues. Trimming removed 2 bases at V and 7 bases at J, with 15 bases between. DNA for the CDR3: TGTGCCAGCAGCCAATATCAAACAGAGCAGGAGCAGTACTTC. Translated: CASSQYQTEQEQYF.

In its sample, this clone was seen once. The chain uses TRBV19 and TRBJ2-5; D is uncertain. The V and J ends lost 5 bases and 5 bases respectively, with 12 bases between them. Germline loops: CDR1 LNHDA, CDR2 SQIVND (reference sequence). The CDR3 covers 13 residues. Here the CDR3 reads CASSSRTTETQYF. CDR3 DNA sequence: TGTGCCAGTAGTTCAAGAACTACCGAGACCCAGTACTTC.

The V and J genes are TRBV7-2 and TRBJ2-7; weak D call: TRBD2 (7 bases). This CDR3 is 16 amino acids long. Germline V gives CDR1 SGHTA, CDR2 FQGNSA. Between the trimmed V and J ends, which lost 2 bases and 6 bases, there was a span of 20 bases. Here the CDR3 DNA reads TGTGCCAGCAGCTTACGGTCCGGGGGGCCGGGTGGCGAGCAGTACTTC. It yields the protein CASSLRSGGPGGEQYF.

This rearrangement joins TRBV4-1 to TRBJ1-5, with 8 bases that match TRBD1. Germline CDR1 and CDR2: MGHRA and YSYEKL. The CDR3 is 20 residues long. V shed 0 bases and J 3 bases; nucleotides not matched to a gene: 16. CDR3 sequence: CASSQDFSRVTGAPNQPQHF. DNA for the CDR3: TGCGCCAGCAGCCAAGATTTTAGCCGCGTGACAGGGGCCCCCAATCAGCCCCAGCATTTT.

Note on this clone: Other DNA sequences in this specimen translate into the identical CDR3. V usage is TRBV18 and J usage is TRBJ1-6, with 9 bases that match TRBD1. J was trimmed by 7 bases and V by 2 bases; bases with no gene match: 0. Germline lookup yields CDR1 KGHSH and CDR2 LQKENI. The CDR3 is made up of 14 amino acids. In DNA, the CDR3 is TGTGCCAGCTCACCAGGACAGGGGAATTCACCCCTCCACTTT. It codes for CASSPGQGNSPLHF.

CDR3 DNA sequence: TGTGCCAGCAGCCAAGGGGGACAAAACACCGGGGAGCTGTTTTTT. Translation: CASSQGGQNTGELFF. The chain is built from TRBV4-2 and TRBJ2-2; tentatively, D is TRBD1 (6 bases). Trimming shortened V by 1 base and J by 2 bases, and 8 bases separated the two germline ends. The germline CDR1 and CDR2 sequences are LGHNA and YNFKEQ. The CDR3 covers 15 residues.

The chain uses TRBV27 and TRBJ1-4, with 8 bases fitting TRBD1. In germline, CDR1 is MNHEY, CDR2 SMNVEV (reference sequence). V lost 8 bases and J lost 4; bases outside the gene matches: 12. CDR3 length: 16 residues. In DNA, the CDR3 is TGTGCCAGCGGCCGGTCAGGGGGCTTCATTAATGAAAAACTGTTTTTT. Protein sequence: CASGRSGGFINEKLFF. Complete variable domain (other parts from reference TRBV27 and TRBJ1-4): EAQVTQNPRYLITVTGKKLTVTCSQNMNHEYMSWYRQDPGLGLRQIYYSMNVEVTDKGDVPEGYKVSRKEKRNFPLILESPSPNQTSLYFCASGRSGGFINEKLFFGSGTQLSVL.

The chain uses TRBV7-8 and TRBJ1-1; D gene uncertain. This CDR3 region has 14 residues. V gave up 4 bases and J gave up 1 base, with 10 bases separating them. CDR1 is SGHVS and CDR2 is FQNEAQ in the germline V gene. The CDR3: CASSSPTWNTEAFF. CDR3 DNA sequence: TGTGCCAGCAGCTCGCCGACATGGAACACTGAAGCTTTCTTT.

This clone has more than one count but fewer than ten. The V call is TRBV5-5, the J call TRBJ2-7, with 9 nucleotides matching TRBD1. Per the germline V gene, CDR1 is SGHKS and CDR2 is YYEKEE (reference sequence). The CDR3 has 14 amino acids. Losses at the gene ends were 0 bases for V and 4 bases for J; bases not matched to a gene: 2. This CDR3 is CASSLGQGGYEQYF. The CDR3 DNA reads TGTGCCAGCAGCTTGGGACAGGGGGGGTACGAGCAGTACTTC.

The rearrangement uses TRBV6-6 and TRBJ2-1, with D uncertain. Germline loops: CDR1 MNHNY, CDR2 SVGAGI (reference sequence). Trimming pared 2 bases from V and 1 base from J, leaving 9 bases between. The CDR3 extends over 15 amino acids. The CDR3 here is CASSYSAPSYNEQFF. Here the CDR3 DNA reads TGTGCCAGCAGTTACAGCGCGCCGTCCTACAATGAGCAGTTCTTC.

This sequence joins TRBV4-2 and TRBJ2-6; D is undetermined. Deletions cut 0 bases from V and 0 bases from J, with 9 bases between. Per germline, CDR1 LGHNA and CDR2 YNFKEQ. The CDR3 is made up of 17 amino acids. The CDR3 region is CASSQDSQSSGANVLTF. CDR3 coding DNA: TGTGCCAGCAGCCAAGATTCACAGAGCTCTGGGGCCAACGTCCTGACTTTC.

V gene TRBV15 combines with J gene TRBJ1-5, with TRBD1 matching over 11 bases. Germline values: CDR1 LNHNV, CDR2 YYDKDF (reference sequence). Unmatched junction bases numbered 5, after V lost 1 base and J lost 0 bases. This CDR3 spans 18 amino acids. The CDR3 DNA reads TGTGCCACCAGCAGAGGGACAGGGGGCCCCTATAGCAATCAGCCCCAGCATTTT. This encodes CATSRGTGGPYSNQPQHF. The whole variable domain, filled in from reference TRBV15 and TRBJ1-5, reads DAMVIQNPRYQVTQFGKPVTLSCSQTLNHNVMYWYQQKSSQAPKLLFHYYDKDFNNEADTPDNFQSRRPNTSFCFLDIRSPGLGDTAMYLCATSRGTGGPYSNQPQHFGDGTRLSIL.

V and J are TRBV7-8 and TRBJ1-2, with 9 bases lining up with TRBD1. The trim removed 5 bases at V and 8 bases at J, leaving 6 bases unmatched. The CDR3 length is 13 residues. CDR1 is SGHVS, CDR2 FQNEAQ, per germline. CDR3: CASSRDREDGYTF. DNA of the CDR3: TGTGCCAGCAGCCGGGACAGGGAGGACGGCTACACCTTC.

V gene TRBV13 combines with J gene TRBJ1-1; no clear D. V was cut by 1 base and J by 4 bases, with 7 bases left in between. Germline V gene sequence: CDR1 PRHDT, CDR2 FYEKMQ (reference sequence). The CDR3 is made up of 13 amino acids. The chain's CDR3 is CASSLDLSTEAFF. CDR3 coding DNA: TGTGCCAGCAGCTTAGATCTGAGCACTGAAGCTTTCTTT.

This clone is a singleton in its sample. At one boundary the junction diverges from the germline segment, which might be a read error. The chain couples TRBV7-9 to TRBJ2-1; a possible D gene is TRBD1 (6 bases). The CDR3 has 18 residues. Looked up from germline, CDR1 is SEHNR and CDR2 is FQNEAQ (reference sequence). Here the CDR3 reads CASSLSTPGQNSFNEQFF. CDR3 DNA: TGTGCCAGCAGCTTATCCACCCCGGGACAAAACTCCTTCAATGAGCAGTTCTTC.

The genes are TRBV6-6 and TRBJ1-4, with 9 bases identical to TRBD1. V gave up 5 bases and J gave up 5 bases; unmatched junction bases: 3. Germline V gene data show CDR1 as MNHNY and CDR2 as SVGAGI (reference sequence). The CDR3 runs to 14 residues. The CDR3 DNA reads as TGTGCCAGCAGTAACAGGGGGCCGAATGAAAAACTGTTTTTT. The encoded protein is CASSNRGPNEKLFF.